The text below deals with one T cell receptor beta chain. Its target is not known. Terminally differentiated effector memory CD45RA+ cells were excluded from the naive CD8 cells, which were CD45RO-negative and positively selected for CCR7. The entry originates in a study of shared clonotypes between healthy human individuals. Points from the study as a whole: Clonotype sharing among the donors was expected to vary with sequencing depth.

The assay was immunoSEQ multiplex PCR, and TCRdb's table has in-frame clones only and misses some. This sample has around 700,000 clones, with 92% found just once. The CDR3 consists of 17 residues. V gave up 6 bases and J gave up 0 bases, with 15 bases separating them. Germline loops: CDR1 MDHEN, CDR2 SYDVKM. The sequencing input was naive CD8+ T cells sorted from blood. The receptor was derived from a man aged 25 to 40 in good health. J is TRBJ2-6 and V is TRBV28, with no clear D. The CDR3 sequence is CASSSSRESSGANVLTF. The CDR3 coding sequence is TGTGCCAGCAGCTCCTCCCGAGAGAGCTCTGGGGCCAACGTCCTGACTTTC.